This entry lists 25 T cell receptor beta chains sequenced from one sample in a study of OX40 agonist ivuxolimab in advanced cancers. Assay: immunoSEQ multiplex PCR; the TCRdb copy retains only in-frame clones and omits some. The sample contains 75,000 to 100,000 clones, about 89% of which appear only once. The sequences come from CD4+ or CD8+ T cells sorted from blood, collected in a trial of the OX40 agonist ivuxolimab. These receptors were collected from an adult with an advanced solid tumor such as melanoma, head and neck, liver or kidney cancer.

The V gene is TRBV7-9, the J gene TRBJ1-2; possible D gene TRBD1, 5 bases. The CDR3 runs to 13 residues. Per germline, CDR1 SEHNR and CDR2 FQNEAQ (reference sequence). V was cut by 5 bases and J by 7 bases, with 14 bases left in between. The CDR3 region is CASSPASGGGYTF. CDR3 sequence (DNA): TGTGCCAGCAGCCCAGCCTCGGGGGGTGGCTACACCTTC.

This clone was seen a few times. This chain links TRBV6-6 with TRBJ1-4; D is undetermined. Germline CDR1 reads MNHNY; CDR2 reads SVGAGI (reference sequence). The V end was cut by 1 base, the J end by 8 bases, with 8 bases between. CDR3 length: 13 residues. The CDR3 here is CASSYYEREKLFF. The CDR3 DNA follows: TGTGCCAGCAGTTACTACGAGAGGGAAAAACTGTTTTTT.

The chain has TRBV6-5 and TRBJ1-1, with TRBD1 as a possible D gene (5 bases). The germline V gene encodes CDR1 MNHEY and CDR2 SVGAGI. The CDR3 runs 16 residues. V dropped 2 bases and J dropped 0 bases, with 13 bases sitting between them. The CDR3 spells CASSYRRQTMNTEAFF. CDR3 coding DNA: TGTGCCAGCAGTTACCGTAGACAGACCATGAACACTGAAGCTTTCTTT.

This rearrangement joins TRBV19 to TRBJ1-6; unclear D gene. The germline V gene has CDR1 LNHDA and CDR2 SQIVND (reference sequence). The CDR3 covers 16 residues. With 7 bases removed from V and 7 bases from J, the gap between germline ends came to 20 bases. In DNA form, the CDR3 reads TGTGCCAGTACCCCTTCTAGGCACCCCAAGAATTCACCCCTCCACTTT. This codes for CASTPSRHPKNSPLHF.

V gene TRBV7-9 combines with J gene TRBJ1-1; a possible D gene is TRBD1 (5 bases). V lost 0 bases and J 3 bases, leaving 8 bases between the germline ends. This CDR3 has 14 residues. Germline assignment: CDR1 SEHNR and CDR2 FQNEAQ (reference sequence). The CDR3 nucleotides read TGTGCCAGCAGCTTAGCGGGGGACTACACTGAAGCTTTCTTT. It translates to CASSLAGDYTEAFF. Combining the CDR3 with reference TRBV7-9 and TRBJ1-1 gives the whole variable domain DTGVSQNPRHKITKRGQNVTFRCDPISEHNRLYWYRQTLGQGPEFLTYFQNEAQLEKSRLLSDRFSAERPKGSFSTLEIQRTEQGDSAMYLCASSLAGDYTEAFFGQGTRLTVV.

The chain couples TRBV29-1 to TRBJ2-3; 11 bases align to TRBD2. CDR3 length equals 14 residues. The V segment lost 7 bases and the J segment 2 bases; nucleotides outside the gene matches: 5. From germline, CDR1 is SQVTM and CDR2 ANQGSEA. CDR3 amino acids: CSARLAGYTDTQYF. The CDR3, as DNA: TGCAGCGCCCGACTAGCGGGGTACACAGATACGCAGTATTTT.

The CDR3 protein is CASSSTGTTQYF. CDR3 bases: TGTGCCAGCAGTTCCACAGGGACGACGCAGTATTTT. The rearrangement links TRBV27 to TRBJ2-3; maybe TRBD1 (6 bases). Deletions cut 4 bases from V and 9 bases from J, with 11 bases between. Germline-derived CDR1 and CDR2 are MNHEY and SMNVEV (reference sequence). The CDR3 is 12 amino acids.

A few counts support this clone. The chain uses TRBV6-1 and TRBJ1-4, with no clear D. V was pared by 3 bases and J by 8 bases, with 16 bases between. Germline lookup yields CDR1 MNHNS and CDR2 SASEGT. The CDR3 loop spans 15 amino acids. The CDR3 spells CASSDRLGMAEKLFF. DNA of the CDR3: TGTGCCAGCAGTGATCGACTGGGAATGGCGGAAAAACTGTTTTTT.

The rearrangement links TRBV5-1 to TRBJ2-2; 7 bases are shared with TRBD1. This CDR3 is 18 amino acids long. The germline CDR1 and CDR2 sequences are SGHRS and YFSETQ. The trim removed 5 bases at V and 4 bases at J, leaving 17 bases unmatched. CDR3 bases: TGCGCCAGCAGGATTCAGACAGGGAGAGGGGCGAGCACCGGGGAGCTGTTTTTT. This translates into CASRIQTGRGASTGELFF.

The CDR3 bases are TGTGCCATCAGTGAAACCGGGACTAGCGGGGGAAAGGACGAGCAGTACTTC. It yields the protein CAISETGTSGGKDEQYF. V and J are TRBV10-3 and TRBJ2-7, with 14 bases aligning to TRBD2. Per germline, CDR1 ENHRY and CDR2 SYGVKD. With 3 bases clipped from V and 5 bases from J, the junction kept 9 bases outside the gene matches. This CDR3 has 17 amino acids.

The J gene is TRBJ2-3, the V gene TRBV7-2, with D maybe TRBD2 (5 bases). The CDR3 covers 15 residues. V lost 6 bases and J 2 bases, leaving 15 bases between the germline ends. Germline V lookup: CDR1 SGHTA, CDR2 FQGNSA. Here the CDR3 DNA reads TGTGCCAGCAGTCAAAGAGGACTCCCCACAGATACGCAGTATTTT. As protein: CASSQRGLPTDTQYF.

The V gene is TRBV10-3, the J gene TRBJ2-5; D unclear. Germline CDR1 ENHRY, CDR2 SYGVKD. Trimming cost V 0 bases and J 3 bases, with 5 bases left between them. There are 13 residues in the CDR3. The chain's CDR3 is CAISESTKETQYF. CDR3 sequence (DNA): TGTGCCATCAGTGAGTCGACAAAAGAGACCCAGTACTTC.

This clone was detected only once. The rearrangement uses TRBV5-6 and TRBJ2-7, with D perhaps TRBD1 (6 bases). Trimming took off 0 bases at V and 3 bases at J, with 10 bases between the two ends. The length of the CDR3 is 14 residues. The germline gives CDR1 SGHDT, CDR2 YYEEEE. As DNA, the CDR3 is TGTGCCAGCAGCTTGGGTGGGGGCCTCTACGAGCAGTACTTC. Its protein product is CASSLGGGLYEQYF.

The V gene is TRBV9, the J gene TRBJ2-3, with D possibly being TRBD1 (5 bases). Germline V gives CDR1 SGDLS, CDR2 YYNGEE. V lost 4 bases to trimming and J lost 10 bases, with 16 bases between them. The CDR3 covers 13 residues. The CDR3 sequence: CASSPGPAGPQYF. The CDR3 DNA sequence: TGTGCCAGCAGCCCAGGGCCAGCCGGCCCGCAGTATTTT.

This clone occurred once. J is TRBJ2-7 and V is TRBV7-2; 11 bases fit TRBD1. Germline assignment: CDR1 SGHTA and CDR2 FQGNSA. This CDR3 is built from 15 residues. V lost 3 bases, J lost 3 bases, and 4 bases stayed unmatched. CDR3 residues: CASSFGTGGGYEQYF. The DNA of the CDR3 is TGTGCCAGCAGCTTCGGGACAGGGGGTGGCTACGAGCAGTACTTC.

This chain joins TRBV28 and TRBJ2-7; D remains ambiguous. The germline gives CDR1 MDHEN, CDR2 SYDVKM. This CDR3 is 13 amino acids long. Trimming left V 4 bases short and J 3 bases short, with 10 bases between. CDR3 amino acids: CASSSPVIYEQYF. CDR3 bases: TGTGCCAGCAGTTCCCCGGTTATCTACGAGCAGTACTTC.

The gene calls are TRBV28 and TRBJ2-7, with D maybe TRBD2 (6 bases). The CDR3 extends over 16 amino acids. The V and J ends lost 4 bases and 3 bases respectively, with 19 bases between them. Germline V gene data show CDR1 as MDHEN and CDR2 as SYDVKM. For the CDR3, the DNA is TGTGCCAGCAGTTCCTACGGGGACTCTAGGGGCTACGAGCAGTACTTC. It codes for CASSSYGDSRGYEQYF.

The chain couples TRBV6-4 to TRBJ1-1, with unresolved D. The V gene lost 4 bases and the J gene lost 0 bases, with 12 bases spanning the gap. The germline V gene has CDR1 MRHNA and CDR2 SNTAGT. This CDR3 contains 15 residues. DNA for the CDR3: TGTGCCAGCAGTGCGGACCCCTACTTGAACACTGAAGCTTTCTTT. Its translation: CASSADPYLNTEAFF.

V is TRBV5-6 and J is TRBJ2-7; D is unresolved. The CDR3 is 13 residues long. Trimming pared 0 bases from V and 3 bases from J, leaving 7 bases between. Germline values: CDR1 SGHDT, CDR2 YYEEEE. This CDR3 reads CASSLASSYEQYF. The CDR3 DNA is TGTGCCAGCAGCTTGGCTTCCAGCTACGAGCAGTACTTC.

The CDR3 region is CASSKMELYNEQFF. Here the CDR3 DNA reads TGTGCCAGCAGCAAAATGGAACTTTACAATGAGCAGTTCTTC. V is TRBV21-1 and J is TRBJ2-1. TRBV21-1 is a pseudogene segment. The CDR3 contains 14 residues.

This clone was detected only once. The chain employs TRBV7-9 and TRBJ2-4, with D perhaps matching TRBD1 or TRBD2 (5 bases each). The CDR3 is 14 residues long. Germline V gene lookup returns CDR1 SEHNR and CDR2 FQNEAQ (reference sequence). V was clipped by 4 bases and J by 3 bases, with 10 bases between them. CDR3 amino acids: CASSSGASKNIQYF. The CDR3 DNA reads as TGTGCCAGCAGCTCCGGGGCGAGCAAAAACATTCAGTACTTC.

The rearrangement uses TRBV12-5 and TRBJ1-5; D possibly corresponds to TRBD1 (6 bases). Trimming took 7 bases from V and 2 from J, leaving 21 bases between them. Germline CDR1 is LGHNT and CDR2 is FRNRAP. The CDR3 has 17 residues. As DNA, the CDR3 is TGTGCTAGTGTCTCGGGGACACCCACCGGGGGCAATCAGCCCCAGCATTTT. Its protein is CASVSGTPTGGNQPQHF.

Only a few counts were recorded for this clone. This sequence joins TRBV18 and TRBJ2-7; a possible D gene is TRBD2 (5 bases). CDR1 KGHSH and CDR2 LQKENI come from the germline V gene. Trimming pared 6 bases from V and 3 bases from J, leaving 12 bases between. This CDR3 has 13 residues. The CDR3 DNA reads as TGTGCCAGCTCTCTTGGACGGGGCTACGAGCAGTACTTC. As protein: CASSLGRGYEQYF.

CDR3 protein: CASSPPGIQGQPQHF. CDR3 in DNA: TGTGCCAGCTCACCACCTGGTATTCAGGGTCAGCCCCAGCATTTT. The gene calls are TRBV18 and TRBJ1-5, with D tentatively TRBD1 (5 bases). Germline V CDR1 and CDR2: KGHSH, LQKENI. The length of the CDR3 is 15 residues. The V and J ends lost 0 bases and 6 bases respectively, with 12 bases between them.

This chain uses TRBV5-4 with TRBJ1-3, with 8 bases lining up with TRBD1. The CDR3 is 15 amino acids. Trimming cost V 0 bases and J 4 bases; bases outside gene matches: 3. CDR1 is SGHNT, CDR2 YYREEE, per germline (reference sequence). The CDR3 DNA reads as TGTGCCAGCAGCTTGGCAGGGGGCGCCGGAAACACCATATATTTT. It codes for CASSLAGGAGNTIYF.